Detailed here is one TCR beta chain. Its antigen is unidentified. The record originates from a study of cytotoxic CD8 clonotypes in ibrutinib-treated CLL. Study-level findings and limits: Public clonotypes showed up rarely, and on treatment they shrank or held steady.

The germline V gene encodes CDR1 SQVTM and CDR2 ANQGSEA. This CDR3 comprises 13 residues. V was pared by 7 bases and J by 2 bases, with 15 bases between. Libraries were prepared by immunoSEQ multiplex PCR; TCRdb keeps only in-frame clonotypes and omits some of them. Among approximately 74,000 clones, around 81% were seen once, and the ten largest hold more than 7.5%. The receptor was derived from a human donor with chronic lymphocytic leukemia. The V gene is TRBV29-1, the J gene TRBJ2-7, with D perhaps given as TRBD1 or TRBD2 (5 bases each). The starting material was PBMCs, obtained at disease progression, from a patient treated with ibrutinib. The CDR3 sequence is CSARTGHPYEQYF. The CDR3 DNA follows: TGCAGCGCTAGGACTGGACACCCCTACGAGCAGTACTTC.